Each of the 25 T cell receptor beta chains below was sequenced from the same sample in a study of cytomegalovirus exposure and HLA in healthy donors. This PCR relied on a set of 60 Vbeta primers and 13 Jbeta primers. Assay used: immunoSEQ multiplex PCR; TCRdb lists only in-frame clones, some missing. The sample shows about 200,000 clones, roughly 80% of them seen only once. The sample was PBMCs. The receptors shown here come from a woman aged 25 to 39 in good health and CMV-seropositive.

This clone is a singleton in its sample. The J gene is TRBJ1-5, the V gene TRBV28, with D possibly being TRBD1 (6 bases). The germline V gene encodes CDR1 MDHEN and CDR2 SYDVKM. V lost 3 bases and J 6 bases, leaving 15 bases between the germline ends. This CDR3 has 15 residues. This CDR3 reads CASSFPTGLGQPQHF. DNA of the CDR3: TGTGCCAGCAGTTTTCCAACAGGGCTGGGTCAGCCCCAGCATTTT.

This clone has only one observation. The genes are TRBV6-5 and TRBJ2-1; no definite D call. The CDR3 loop spans 14 amino acids. Germline-derived CDR1 and CDR2 are MNHEY and SVGAGI. Trimming took off 0 bases at V and 8 bases at J, with 11 bases between the two ends. The CDR3 here is CASSYSILRYEQFF. The CDR3 DNA sequence: TGTGCCAGCAGTTACTCCATTCTCAGGTATGAGCAGTTCTTC.

In nucleotides, the CDR3 is TGTGCCAGCACTCTCAGGAAGGGGGCTGGTAGCAATCAGCCCCAGCATTTT. It specifies CASTLRKGAGSNQPQHF. This chain connects TRBV28 to TRBJ1-5; 7 bases are a match to TRBD1. V lost 7 bases to trimming and J lost 0 bases; unmatched junction nucleotides: 12. The CDR3 is made up of 17 amino acids. Germline CDR1 is MDHEN and CDR2 is SYDVKM.

This clone was seen just once. The chain employs TRBV15 and TRBJ1-5; D might be TRBD1 (6 bases). CDR1 LNHNV and CDR2 YYDKDF come from the germline V gene (reference sequence). CDR3 length: 14 residues. With 2 bases removed from V and 11 bases from J, the gap between germline ends came to 16 bases. The CDR3 here is CATSRTRQAAAQHF. The CDR3 nucleotides read TGTGCCACCAGCAGAACCCGACAGGCGGCGGCCCAGCATTTT.

This rearrangement joins TRBV5-6 to TRBJ2-3; TRBD2 aligns across 7 bases. The V gene's germline CDR1 is SGHDT and CDR2 YYEEEE. The CDR3 is made up of 16 amino acids. The trim removed 0 bases at V and 2 bases at J, leaving 6 bases unmatched. CDR3 region: CASSLARGSPTDTQYF. CDR3 coding DNA: TGTGCCAGCAGCTTGGCTCGCGGGAGCCCCACAGATACGCAGTATTTT.

The V call is TRBV11-2, the J call TRBJ2-1, with D maybe TRBD1 (5 bases). The CDR3 runs 17 residues. Trimming took off 3 bases at V and 0 bases at J, with 15 bases between the two ends. Germline V gene sequence: CDR1 SGHAT, CDR2 FQNNGV. The CDR3 here is CASSFSQGWSSYNEQFF. As DNA, the CDR3 is TGTGCCAGCAGCTTTAGCCAGGGTTGGAGCTCCTACAATGAGCAGTTCTTC.

This clone was seen a handful of times. The chain couples TRBV10-3 to TRBJ2-2, with 9 bases identical to TRBD1. Unmatched junction bases numbered 9, after V lost 3 bases and J lost 7 bases. Germline-derived CDR1 and CDR2 are ENHRY and SYGVKD. This CDR3 is 16 amino acids long. The DNA for the CDR3 is TGTGCCATCAGTGACACGGGGACAGGGAGGGGCGGGGAGCTGTTTTTT. This translates into CAISDTGTGRGGELFF.

V usage is TRBV29-1 and J usage is TRBJ1-1; D possibly corresponds to TRBD1 (6 bases). Germline V gene sequence: CDR1 SQVTM, CDR2 ANQGSEA. The CDR3 covers 12 residues. The ends were cut back, 7 bases at V and 5 bases at J, with 14 bases in the middle. The CDR3 coding sequence is TGCAGCGCCGGGCGGCAGGGGACTGAAGCTTTCTTT. Translating gives CSAGRQGTEAFF.

CDR3 nucleotides: TGTGCCTGGAGTTCCGGGACACAGCAGTACTTC. This encodes CAWSSGTQQYF. The chain joins TRBV30 to TRBJ2-7; D may be TRBD1 (6 bases). The CDR3 extends over 11 amino acids. In germline, CDR1 is GTSNPN, CDR2 SVGIG (reference sequence). V was shortened by 2 bases and J by 8 bases, with 10 bases between the two germline ends.

This rearrangement joins TRBV7-8 to TRBJ2-5, with 7 positions matching TRBD2. The DNA end lines up better with TRBJ2-7; the J call may be wrong. This CDR3 contains 14 residues. Germline V gene data show CDR1 as SGHVS and CDR2 as FQNEAQ. Here the CDR3 DNA reads TGTGCCAGCATGCCCCAGCGGGGCCCCTACGAGCAGTACTTC. This codes for CASMPQRGPYEQYF.

This clone was counted a few times. The J gene is TRBJ2-5, the V gene TRBV7-2; TRBD2 matches at 9 bases. The V and J ends lost 2 bases and 2 bases, in that order; junction bases with no gene match: 3. Germline lookup yields CDR1 SGHTA and CDR2 FQGNSA. The CDR3 is 15 residues long. Written as DNA, the CDR3 is TGTGCCAGCAGCTTACTTAGCGGGGGACAAGAGACCCAGTACTTC. Protein sequence: CASSLLSGGQETQYF.

The gene calls are TRBV4-1 and TRBJ1-5; perhaps TRBD1 as D (5 bases). The V end lost 1 base, the J end lost 0 bases, and 16 bases lay between the germline ends. CDR1 is MGHRA, CDR2 YSYEKL, per germline. The CDR3 runs to 18 residues. CDR3 in amino acids: CASSQGRARQGSNQPQHF. The CDR3 coding sequence is TGCGCCAGCAGCCAAGGCAGGGCTCGTCAGGGTAGCAATCAGCCCCAGCATTTT.

This chain connects TRBV4-2 to TRBJ2-1, with TRBD2 identical over 7 bases. Germline V gene sequence: CDR1 LGHNA, CDR2 YNFKEQ. The V segment lost 2 bases and the J segment 5 bases; nucleotides outside the gene matches: 12. The CDR3 has 17 residues. In DNA form, the CDR3 reads TGTGCCAGCAGCCAACCCGGTACCGGACTAGGAGACAATGAGCAGTTCTTC. It specifies CASSQPGTGLGDNEQFF.

This clone showed up just a few times. The chain combines TRBV14 with TRBJ2-7, with 10 bases identical to TRBD2. The CDR3 extends over 14 amino acids. Looked up from germline, CDR1 is SGHDN and CDR2 is FVKESK. J lost 7 bases, V lost 0 bases, and 3 bases had no gene match. CDR3 nucleotides: TGTGCCAGCAGCCAAGATCTACTAGCGGGAGAGCAGTACTTC. Protein sequence: CASSQDLLAGEQYF.

The J gene is TRBJ1-1, the V gene TRBV30, with D maybe TRBD1 (5 bases). Trimming took 4 bases from V and 4 from J, leaving 10 bases between them. Germline V CDR1 and CDR2: GTSNPN, SVGIG (reference sequence). CDR3 length: 12 amino acids. The CDR3 nucleotides are TGTGCCTGGACGGACAAGGGCACTGAAGCTTTCTTT. Translating it yields CAWTDKGTEAFF.

The chain employs TRBV7-2 and TRBJ1-5; no reliable D call. This CDR3 spans 13 amino acids. V lost 10 bases to trimming and J lost 4 bases, with 14 bases between them. CDR1 and CDR2 (germline): SGHTA, FQGNSA. In DNA form, the CDR3 reads TGTGCCACCGCAACCCCGGGGAATCAGCCCCAGCATTTT. Translated: CATATPGNQPQHF.

The V gene is TRBV6-1, the J gene TRBJ2-3, with TRBD2 identical over 10 bases. With 5 bases clipped from V and 3 bases from J, the junction kept 2 bases outside the gene matches. The CDR3 is 14 residues long. Germline values: CDR1 MNHNS, CDR2 SASEGT. In DNA form, the CDR3 reads TGTGCCAGCAGTACTAGCGGGGCAACAGATACGCAGTATTTT. Translation gives CASSTSGATDTQYF.

This rearrangement joins TRBV28 to TRBJ1-2; the D gene is possibly TRBD1 (6 bases). This CDR3 is built from 15 residues. Germline V gives CDR1 MDHEN, CDR2 SYDVKM. V lost 2 bases and J lost 9, with 19 bases in between. The CDR3 coding sequence is TGTGCCAGCAGTTTAGGGGGGGGCATTCGGGGGAGCTACACCTTC. Translation gives CASSLGGGIRGSYTF.

The CDR3 region is CASSDEVDQPQHF. The CDR3 nucleotides read TGTGCCAGCAGTGACGAGGTGGATCAGCCCCAGCATTTT. The chain uses TRBV2 and TRBJ1-5; no firm D call. From germline, CDR1 is SNHLY and CDR2 FYNNEI. CDR3 length: 13 residues. The germline V and J ends were trimmed by 3 bases and 5 bases, with 8 bases remaining between them.

This chain links TRBV28 with TRBJ2-1; D perhaps matches TRBD2 (6 bases). The CDR3 is 14 residues long. Trimming pared 1 base from V and 9 bases from J, leaving 13 bases between. The germline V gene has CDR1 MDHEN and CDR2 SYDVKM. The CDR3: CASSLYGSVFEQFF. In DNA form, the CDR3 reads TGTGCCAGCAGTTTATACGGGAGCGTCTTTGAGCAGTTCTTC.

This clone appeared a few times. The chain combines TRBV7-3 with TRBJ2-3; TRBD2 is a possible D gene (5 bases). V lost 3 bases and J lost 6, with 13 bases in between. The CDR3 runs 14 residues. Germline V lookup: CDR1 SGHTA, CDR2 FQGTGA. The CDR3 DNA reads as TGTGCCAGCAGCTTTTCGGGATTTGGTGATACGCAGTATTTT. Its translation: CASSFSGFGDTQYF.

The rearrangement uses TRBV4-3 and TRBJ2-5, with 12 bases identical to TRBD2. The CDR3 extends over 17 amino acids. The ends lost 8 bases at V and 5 bases at J; junction bases unmatched: 15. The germline V gene encodes CDR1 LGHNA and CDR2 YSLEER. In DNA, the CDR3 is TGCGCCAGCTCCTCCTCCGGGACTAGCGGGTCGCGGGAGACCCAGTACTTC. Residues: CASSSSGTSGSRETQYF.

This clone showed up just once. The gene calls are TRBV5-1 and TRBJ1-5; 8 bases map to TRBD1. The germline V gene encodes CDR1 SGHRS and CDR2 YFSETQ. The CDR3 contains 13 residues. Trimming cost V 4 bases and J 7 bases; bases outside gene matches: 4. CDR3 coding DNA: TGCGCCAGCAGCGACAGGGGAGGACAGCCCCAGCATTTT. Its translation: CASSDRGGQPQHF.

This clone was recorded once. The chain combines TRBV28 with TRBJ1-5; no definite D call. Germline-derived CDR1 and CDR2 are MDHEN and SYDVKM. The CDR3 is 15 amino acids. V lost 7 bases and J 6 bases, leaving 19 bases between the germline ends. The CDR3 DNA follows: TGTGCCAGCACCGCCCGGCCAGAGGGCTTTCAGCCCCAGCATTTT. Protein sequence: CASTARPEGFQPQHF.

This clone was seen a handful of times. The chain joins TRBV28 to TRBJ1-2; tentative D call: TRBD1 (5 bases). Between the trimmed V and J ends, which lost 6 bases and 0 bases, there was a span of 11 bases. Germline loops: CDR1 MDHEN, CDR2 SYDVKM. This CDR3 region has 14 residues. CDR3 bases: TGTGCCAGCAGCTGGGGGGAATCTAACTATGGCTACACCTTC. It specifies CASSWGESNYGYTF.